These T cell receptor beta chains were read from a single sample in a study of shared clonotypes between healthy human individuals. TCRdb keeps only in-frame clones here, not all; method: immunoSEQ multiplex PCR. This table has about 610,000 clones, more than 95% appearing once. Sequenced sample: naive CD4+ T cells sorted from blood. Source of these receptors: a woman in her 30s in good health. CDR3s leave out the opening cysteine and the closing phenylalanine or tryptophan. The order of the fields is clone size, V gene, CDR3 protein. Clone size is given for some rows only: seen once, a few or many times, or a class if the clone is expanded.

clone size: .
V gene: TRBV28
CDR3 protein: ASSWTFDWTSGSSDTQY

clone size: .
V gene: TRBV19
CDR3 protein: ASSLSGTDIYEQY

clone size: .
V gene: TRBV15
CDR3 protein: ATSREDWGYEQY

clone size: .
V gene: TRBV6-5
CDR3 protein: ASSYSNRVGDYGYT

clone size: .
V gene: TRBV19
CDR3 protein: ASTTEPYNEQF

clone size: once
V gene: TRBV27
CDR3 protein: ASSSRTGATGELF

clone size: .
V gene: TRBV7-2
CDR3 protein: ASSLAGLAVTDTQY

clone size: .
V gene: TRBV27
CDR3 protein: ASSRPESETQY

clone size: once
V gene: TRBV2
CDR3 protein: ASSEGKSWSTGELF

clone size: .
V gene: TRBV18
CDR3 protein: ASSPGQGLSNEAF

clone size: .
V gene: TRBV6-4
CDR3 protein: ASSSQGGETQY

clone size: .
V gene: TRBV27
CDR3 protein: ASSSRTRRHEQY

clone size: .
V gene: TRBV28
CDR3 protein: ASSPPGLNTEAF

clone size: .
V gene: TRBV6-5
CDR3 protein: ASSYWARGGTEAF

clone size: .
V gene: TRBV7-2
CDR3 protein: ASSPAGTGNYEQY

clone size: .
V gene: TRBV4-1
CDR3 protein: ASSRTGGGYEQY

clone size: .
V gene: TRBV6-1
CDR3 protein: ASSEEEEQY

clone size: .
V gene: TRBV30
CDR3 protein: AWSPAGNEQY

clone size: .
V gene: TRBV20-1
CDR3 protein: SASGQETQY

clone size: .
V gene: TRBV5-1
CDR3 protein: ASSLAGTGVETQY

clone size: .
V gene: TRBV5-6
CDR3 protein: ASSLAGTGVSPVWF

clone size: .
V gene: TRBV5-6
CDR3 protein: ASSLPSGADNEQF

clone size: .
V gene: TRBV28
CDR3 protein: ASLGIRDEQF

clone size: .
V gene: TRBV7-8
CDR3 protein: ASSLHQDYSGVKKTQY

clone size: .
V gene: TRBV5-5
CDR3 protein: ASSTGTGANYEQY

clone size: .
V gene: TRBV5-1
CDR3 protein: ASSFQLNYGYT

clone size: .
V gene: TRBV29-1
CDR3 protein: SVRTGGSSYEQY

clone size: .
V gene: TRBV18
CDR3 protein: ASSPPGGTNEKLF

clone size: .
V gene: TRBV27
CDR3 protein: ASSSTAGTSGIYEQY

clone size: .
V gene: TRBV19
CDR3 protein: ASRGGNQPQH

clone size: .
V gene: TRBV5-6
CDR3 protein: ASRLAVFNTDTQY

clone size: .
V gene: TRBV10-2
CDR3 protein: ASSDRAGFSYEQY

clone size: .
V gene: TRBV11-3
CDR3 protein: ASSSSGRFDNEQF

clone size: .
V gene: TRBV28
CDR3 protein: ASGRPGQNFQPQH

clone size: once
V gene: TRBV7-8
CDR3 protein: ASSSSTGSGNEKLF

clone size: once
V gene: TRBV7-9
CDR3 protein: ASSSAGGVNEQF

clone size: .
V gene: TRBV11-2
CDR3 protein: ASSLSGGSYEQY

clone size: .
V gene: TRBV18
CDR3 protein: ASSPGQVTEAF

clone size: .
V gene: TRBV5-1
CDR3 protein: ASSPGHPGNTGELF

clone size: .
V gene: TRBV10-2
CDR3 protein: ASSPIFRGHYNEQF

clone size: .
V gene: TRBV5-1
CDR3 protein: ASSPDGLSSPLH

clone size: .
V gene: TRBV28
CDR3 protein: ASSLFQGRGNTEAF

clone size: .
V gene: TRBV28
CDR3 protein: ASSVTSGGVNEQF

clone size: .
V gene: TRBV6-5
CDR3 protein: ASSYDRRNTEAF

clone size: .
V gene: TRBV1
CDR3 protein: TSSQKTGGIKETQY

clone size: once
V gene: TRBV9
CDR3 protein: ASSVGGGSHEQY

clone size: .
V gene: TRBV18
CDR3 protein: ASSPTFEGDTIY

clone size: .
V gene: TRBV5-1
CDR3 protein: ASSLGLAVGTDTQY

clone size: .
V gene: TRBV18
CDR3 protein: ASSPYRGGTEAF

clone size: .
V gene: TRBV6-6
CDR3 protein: ASSYSGAGNQPQH

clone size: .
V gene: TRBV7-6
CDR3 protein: ASSSSSGRSYNEQF

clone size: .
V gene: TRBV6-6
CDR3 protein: ASSPTGEGYGYT

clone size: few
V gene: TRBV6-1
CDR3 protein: ASSEGLFEAF

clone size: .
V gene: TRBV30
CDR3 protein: AWSYEYNQETQY

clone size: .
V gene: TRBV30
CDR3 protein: AWNRGGTSVPDTQY

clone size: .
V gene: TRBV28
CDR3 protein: ASTDTLGNTGELF

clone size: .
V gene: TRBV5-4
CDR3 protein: ASSPGTGGRTDTQY

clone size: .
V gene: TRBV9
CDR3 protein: ASSVVLGLGDEQF

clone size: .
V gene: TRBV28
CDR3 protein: ASSFLSIRRASSYEQY